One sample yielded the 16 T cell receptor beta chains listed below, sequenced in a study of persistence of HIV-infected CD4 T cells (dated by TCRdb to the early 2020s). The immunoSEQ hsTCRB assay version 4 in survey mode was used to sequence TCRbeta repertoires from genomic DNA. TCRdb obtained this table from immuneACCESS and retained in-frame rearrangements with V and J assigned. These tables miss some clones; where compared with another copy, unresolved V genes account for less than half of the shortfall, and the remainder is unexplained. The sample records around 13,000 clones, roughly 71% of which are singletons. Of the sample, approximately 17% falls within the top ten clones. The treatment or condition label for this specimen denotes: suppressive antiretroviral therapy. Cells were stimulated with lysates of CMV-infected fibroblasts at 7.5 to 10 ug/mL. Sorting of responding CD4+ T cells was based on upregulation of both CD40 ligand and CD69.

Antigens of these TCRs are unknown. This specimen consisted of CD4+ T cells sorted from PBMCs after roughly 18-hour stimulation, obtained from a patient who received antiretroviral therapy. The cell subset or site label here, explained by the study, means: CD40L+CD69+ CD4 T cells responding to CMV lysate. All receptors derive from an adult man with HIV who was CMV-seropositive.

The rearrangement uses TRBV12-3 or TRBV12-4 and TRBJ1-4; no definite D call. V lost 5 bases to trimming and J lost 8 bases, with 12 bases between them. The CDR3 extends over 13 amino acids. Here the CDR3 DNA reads TGTGCCAGCAGTCAAAATGAGGGCGAAAAACTGTTTTTT. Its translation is CASSQNEGEKLFF.

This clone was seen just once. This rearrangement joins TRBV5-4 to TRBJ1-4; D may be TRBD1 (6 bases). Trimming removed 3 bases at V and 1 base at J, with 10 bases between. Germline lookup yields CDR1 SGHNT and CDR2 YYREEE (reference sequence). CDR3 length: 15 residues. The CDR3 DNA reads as TGTGCCAGCAGCTCCTACAGGGAAACTAATGAAAAACTGTTTTTT. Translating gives CASSSYRETNEKLFF.

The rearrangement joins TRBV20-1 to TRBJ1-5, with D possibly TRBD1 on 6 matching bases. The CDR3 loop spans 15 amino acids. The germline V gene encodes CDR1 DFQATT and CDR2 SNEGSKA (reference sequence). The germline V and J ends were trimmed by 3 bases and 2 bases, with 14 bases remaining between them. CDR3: CSASWGARRNQPQHF. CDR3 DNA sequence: TGCAGTGCTAGTTGGGGGGCGCGGCGCAATCAGCCCCAGCATTTT.

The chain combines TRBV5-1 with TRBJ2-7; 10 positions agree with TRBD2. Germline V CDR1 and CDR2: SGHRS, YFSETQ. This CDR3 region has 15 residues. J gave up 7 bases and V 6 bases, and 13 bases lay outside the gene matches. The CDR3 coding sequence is TGCGCCAGCACTCGTAGCGGGGGGACGGCGGAGGAGCAGTACTTC. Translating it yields CASTRSGGTAEEQYF.

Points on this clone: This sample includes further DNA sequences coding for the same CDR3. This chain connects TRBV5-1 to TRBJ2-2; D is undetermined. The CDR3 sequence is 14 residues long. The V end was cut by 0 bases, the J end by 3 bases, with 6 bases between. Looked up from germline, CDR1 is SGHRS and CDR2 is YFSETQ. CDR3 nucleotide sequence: TGCGCCAGCAGCTTGGGGCAATACACCGGGGAGCTGTTTTTT. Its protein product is CASSLGQYTGELFF. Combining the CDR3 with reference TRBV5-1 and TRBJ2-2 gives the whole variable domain KAGVTQTPRYLIKTRGQQVTLSCSPISGHRSVSWYQQTPGQGLQFLFEYFSETQRNKGNFPGRFSGRQFSNSRSEMNVSTLELGDSALYLCASSLGQYTGELFFGEGSRLTVL.

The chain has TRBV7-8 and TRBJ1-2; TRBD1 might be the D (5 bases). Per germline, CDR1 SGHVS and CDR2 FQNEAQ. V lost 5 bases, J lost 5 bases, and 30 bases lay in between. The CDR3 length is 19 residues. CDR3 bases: TGTGCCAGCAGCCTCCCCATTAGAGTGGACACCGGGGAAAGATATGGCTACACCTTC. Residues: CASSLPIRVDTGERYGYTF. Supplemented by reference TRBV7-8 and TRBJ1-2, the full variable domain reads GAGVSQSPRYKVAKRGQDVALRCDPISGHVSLFWYQQALGQGPEFLTYFQNEAQLDKSGLPSDRFFAERPEGSVSTLKIQRTQQEDSAVYLCASSLPIRVDTGERYGYTFGSGTRLTVV.

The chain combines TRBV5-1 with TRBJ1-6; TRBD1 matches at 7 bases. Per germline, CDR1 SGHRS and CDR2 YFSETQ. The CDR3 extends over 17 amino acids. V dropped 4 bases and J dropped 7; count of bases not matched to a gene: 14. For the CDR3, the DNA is TGCGCCAGCAGCCCCCTGACAGGGCAGGATACGAATTCACCCCTCCACTTT. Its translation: CASSPLTGQDTNSPLHF.

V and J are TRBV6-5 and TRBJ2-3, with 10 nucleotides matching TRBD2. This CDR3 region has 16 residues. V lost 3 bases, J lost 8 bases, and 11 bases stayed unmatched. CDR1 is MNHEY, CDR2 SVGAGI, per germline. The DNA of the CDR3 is TGTGCCAGCAGTTATCAGCGGGGGGGCCTAGGCGGTACGCAGTATTTT. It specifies CASSYQRGGLGGTQYF.

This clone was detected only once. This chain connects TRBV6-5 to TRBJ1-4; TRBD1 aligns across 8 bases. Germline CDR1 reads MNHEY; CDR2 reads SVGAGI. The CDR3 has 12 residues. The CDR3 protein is CATHRGDEKLFF. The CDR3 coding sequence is TGTGCAACTCACAGGGGGGATGAAAAACTGTTTTTT.

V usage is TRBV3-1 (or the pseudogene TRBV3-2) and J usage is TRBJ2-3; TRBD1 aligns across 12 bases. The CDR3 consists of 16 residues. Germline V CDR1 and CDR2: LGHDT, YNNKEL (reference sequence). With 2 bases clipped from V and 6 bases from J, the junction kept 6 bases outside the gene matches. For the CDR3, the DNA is TGTGCCAGCAGCCAACCGGGACAGGGGGCCGTGGATACGCAGTATTTT. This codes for CASSQPGQGAVDTQYF.

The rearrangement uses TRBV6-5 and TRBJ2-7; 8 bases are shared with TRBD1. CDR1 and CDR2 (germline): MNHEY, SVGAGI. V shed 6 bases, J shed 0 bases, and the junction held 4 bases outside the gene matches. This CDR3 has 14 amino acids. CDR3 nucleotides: TGTGCCAGCAGAGGACAGGGCAGCTCCTACGAGCAGTACTTC. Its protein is CASRGQGSSYEQYF.

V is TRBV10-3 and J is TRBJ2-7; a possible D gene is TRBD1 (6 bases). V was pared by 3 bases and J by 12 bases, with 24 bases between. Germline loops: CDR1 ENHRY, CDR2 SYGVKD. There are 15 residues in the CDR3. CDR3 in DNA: TGTGCCATCAGTGATTCTGGAAACCAGGGGTGGCTGCGGTACTTC. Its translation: CAISDSGNQGWLRYF.

This CDR3 is CASSLGAGGVGTGELFF. In DNA, the CDR3 is TGCGCCAGCAGCTTGGGGGCAGGGGGCGTTGGCACCGGGGAGCTGTTTTTT. The chain uses TRBV5-1 and TRBJ2-2; 8 nucleotides agree with TRBD1. Losses at the gene ends were 0 bases for V and 4 bases for J; bases not matched to a gene: 8. CDR3 length: 17 residues. Germline V lookup: CDR1 SGHRS, CDR2 YFSETQ.

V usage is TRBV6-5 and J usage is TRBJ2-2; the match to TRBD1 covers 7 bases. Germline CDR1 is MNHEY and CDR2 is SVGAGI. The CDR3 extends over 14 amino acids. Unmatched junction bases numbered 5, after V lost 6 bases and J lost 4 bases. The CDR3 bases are TGTGCCAGCAGAGGACAGGTTGTCACCGGGGAGCTGTTTTTT. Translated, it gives CASRGQVVTGELFF.

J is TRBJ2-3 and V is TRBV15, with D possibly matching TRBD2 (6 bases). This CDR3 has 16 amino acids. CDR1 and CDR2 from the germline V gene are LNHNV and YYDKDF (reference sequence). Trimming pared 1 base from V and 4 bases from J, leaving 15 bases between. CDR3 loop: CATSRVRTEGADTQYF. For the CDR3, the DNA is TGTGCCACCAGCAGAGTACGGACGGAGGGTGCAGATACGCAGTATTTT.

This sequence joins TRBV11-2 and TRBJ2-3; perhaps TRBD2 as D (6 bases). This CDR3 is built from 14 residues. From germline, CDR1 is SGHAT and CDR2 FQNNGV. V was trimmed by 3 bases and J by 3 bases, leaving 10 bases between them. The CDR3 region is CASSLDGGTDTQYF. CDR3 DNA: TGTGCCAGCAGCTTGGACGGGGGAACAGATACGCAGTATTTT.